This T cell receptor (beta chain) was recovered during a study of shared clonotypes between healthy human individuals. Turning to the study itself: Participating donors consisted of two women and a few men aged 18 to 49.

Trimming left V 5 bases short and J 5 bases short, with 15 bases between. The germline V gene has CDR1 MNHEY and CDR2 SVGAGI. The CDR3 loop spans 14 amino acids. In this sample, this clone turned up once. What it binds is unknown. Assay used: immunoSEQ multiplex PCR; TCRdb lists only in-frame clones, some missing. Of roughly 2.4 million clones listed, roughly 95% are singletons. General study results and limits: Shared across a handful of donors were around 5% of the naive CD4 clonotypes.

The clonotype was recovered from a man aged 18 to 35 in good health. The gene calls are TRBV6-5 and TRBJ2-5; no definite D call. Sequencing used naive CD4+ T cells sorted from blood. Stated subset: CD45RA+ positively selected. The CDR3 DNA sequence: TGTGCCAGCAGTCCCACCTACAAGGGTGAGACCCAGTACTTC. Its translation is CASSPTYKGETQYF.